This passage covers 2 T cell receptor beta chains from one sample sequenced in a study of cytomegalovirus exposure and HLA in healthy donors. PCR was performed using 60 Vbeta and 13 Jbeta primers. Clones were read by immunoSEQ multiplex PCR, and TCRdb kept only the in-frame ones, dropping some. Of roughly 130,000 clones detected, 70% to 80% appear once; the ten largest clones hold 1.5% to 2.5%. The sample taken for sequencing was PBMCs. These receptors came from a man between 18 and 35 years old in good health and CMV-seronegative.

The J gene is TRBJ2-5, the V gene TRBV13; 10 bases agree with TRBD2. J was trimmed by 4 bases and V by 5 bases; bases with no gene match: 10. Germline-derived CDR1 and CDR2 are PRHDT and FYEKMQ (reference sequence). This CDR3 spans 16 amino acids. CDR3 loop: CASSLLSGRSGETQYF. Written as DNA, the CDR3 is TGTGCCAGCAGCCTGCTTAGCGGGAGGAGCGGAGAGACCCAGTACTTC.

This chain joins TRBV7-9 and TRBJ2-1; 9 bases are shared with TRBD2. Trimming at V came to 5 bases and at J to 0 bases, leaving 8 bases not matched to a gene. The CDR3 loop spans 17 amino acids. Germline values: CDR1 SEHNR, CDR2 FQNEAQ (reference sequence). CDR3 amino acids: CASSQTPSGISYNEQFF. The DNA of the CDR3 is TGTGCCAGCAGCCAGACCCCTAGCGGGATCTCCTACAATGAGCAGTTCTTC.